The entry below gives a single T cell receptor (beta chain) sequence along with its context. Original data processing: Amplification of reference gene primers provided the estimated nucleated cell counts. TCRdb keeps only in-frame clones here, not all; method: immunoSEQ multiplex PCR. Clonal size and the V and J genes are those of that table, whereas D and trimming came from the DNA. The sample consists of 180,000 or so clones, 65% to 90% of them appearing once. Germline CDR1 SGHRS, CDR2 YFSETQ. The J segment lost 8 bases and the V segment lost 0 bases, leaving 4 bases of the junction unmatched. This CDR3 is built from 13 residues. The record originates from a study of blood T cell repertoires in COVID-19.

The sample taken for sequencing was peripheral blood. This chain joins TRBV5-1 and TRBJ1-2, with 7 bases matching TRBD1. This receptor was obtained from a man in his 60s with acute or convalescent COVID-19. CDR3 sequence (DNA): TGCGCCAGCAGCTTGGAGGGGGCGGGCGGCTACACCTTC. It translates to CASSLEGAGGYTF.